The TCR beta chain described here comes from a study of blood T cell repertoires in COVID-19. Study-wide background: COVID-19 samples collected from the United States, Italy and Spain covered acute and convalescent phases.

Participants were placed into cohorts based on the clinical history they reported. Donors in Cohort 3 counted as recovered after two negative PCRs, clearance, or symptom resolution. The CDR3 spans 11 residues. Trimming took off 8 bases at V and 4 bases at J, with 8 bases between the two ends. The germline V gene encodes CDR1 WSHSY and CDR2 SAAADI. Some clones are missing from TCRdb's copy, which holds only in-frame ones; the method was immunoSEQ multiplex PCR. The sample includes some 200,000 clones, 80% to 90% of them seen just once. V and J are TRBV10-2 and TRBJ2-5; D not resolved. This clonotype was sampled from a woman younger than 35 who had recovered from COVID-19. The source material was PBMCs or T cells enriched from blood (not recorded which). In DNA, the CDR3 is TGCGCCAGCGGTCTCGGAGAGACCCAGTACTTC. Its protein is CASGLGETQYF.